This passage covers 14 T cell receptor beta chains from one sample sequenced in a study of OX40 agonist ivuxolimab in advanced cancers. Only in-frame clones appear in the TCRdb table, and some are missing; sequencing was by immunoSEQ multiplex PCR. This repertoire shows 60,000 to 90,000 clones, approximately 86% found once; its top ten account for 0.65% to 0.9%. The sample here was CD4+ or CD8+ T cells sorted from blood, taken in a trial of the OX40 agonist ivuxolimab. These receptor sequences come from an adult with an advanced solid tumor such as melanoma, head and neck, liver or kidney cancer.

DNA of the CDR3: TGTGCCAGCAGCCCCCAGTACTCGACCGAGCAGTACTTC. It yields the protein CASSPQYSTEQYF. The J gene is TRBJ2-7, the V gene TRBV7-3; D unresolved. V was cut by 5 bases and J by 6 bases, with 14 bases left in between. CDR1 is SGHTA and CDR2 is FQGTGA in the germline V gene. CDR3 length equals 13 residues.

The chain joins TRBV4-3 to TRBJ1-6, with D unresolved. Germline V CDR1 and CDR2: LGHNA, YSLEER. This CDR3 is built from 16 residues. The V end was cut by 4 bases, the J end by 5 bases, with 15 bases between. DNA for the CDR3: TGCGCCAGCAGCCCGACTCTGGGAGGAGATAATTCACCCCTCCACTTT. Encoded protein: CASSPTLGGDNSPLHF.

This chain links TRBV18 with TRBJ2-7; TRBD1 agrees at 9 bases. The CDR3 consists of 14 residues. The germline V gene has CDR1 KGHSH and CDR2 LQKENI. The J segment lost 6 bases and the V segment lost 2 bases, leaving 5 bases of the junction unmatched. Here the CDR3 reads CASSPGGTGTEQYF. CDR3 bases: TGTGCCAGCTCACCAGGCGGGACAGGGACCGAGCAGTACTTC.

This chain uses TRBV21-1 with TRBJ2-5; the table's D call, TRBD2, was not checked against the DNA. TRBV21-1 is described as a pseudogene. This CDR3 region has 15 residues. The CDR3 sequence is CASSKEEMYQETQYF. The CDR3 DNA reads TGTGCCAGCAGCAAAGAGGAGATGTACCAAGAGACCCAGTACTTC.

The chain recombines TRBV5-1 with TRBJ2-2, with 12 bases identical to TRBD2. Germline CDR1 is SGHRS and CDR2 is YFSETQ. The CDR3 totals 16 residues. The trim removed 3 bases at V and 4 bases at J, leaving 4 bases unmatched. The CDR3 nucleotides read TGCGCCAGCAGCTCTAGCGGGAGGGCGGCCACCGGGGAGCTGTTTTTT. Protein: CASSSSGRAATGELFF.

V usage is TRBV7-6 and J usage is TRBJ2-3; TRBD2 agrees at 10 bases. The V segment lost 0 bases and the J segment 3 bases; nucleotides outside the gene matches: 9. CDR1 and CDR2 (germline): SGHVS, FNYEAQ. The CDR3 contains 18 residues. The CDR3 here is CASSLAQASGSSTDTQYF. The CDR3 region has the DNA TGTGCCAGCAGCTTAGCGCAGGCTAGCGGGAGTTCGACAGATACGCAGTATTTT.

The chain couples TRBV7-2 to TRBJ2-7; 7 bases line up with TRBD1. Trimming took 1 base from V and 5 from J; bases not matched to a gene: 5. CDR3 size: 14 residues. CDR1 is SGHTA and CDR2 is FQGNSA in the germline V gene. The CDR3 region is CASSLVTQGDEQYF. The CDR3 region has the DNA TGTGCCAGCAGCTTAGTTACCCAGGGGGACGAGCAGTACTTC.

The chain combines TRBV2 with TRBJ1-6, with TRBD1 matching over 8 bases. The CDR3 loop spans 15 amino acids. From germline, CDR1 is SNHLY and CDR2 FYNNEI. V lost 6 bases to trimming and J lost 7 bases; unmatched junction nucleotides: 8. CDR3 sequence: CASRERGTGNSPLHF. The CDR3 DNA is TGTGCCAGCAGGGAGAGAGGGACAGGCAATTCACCCCTCCACTTT.

The chain uses TRBV6-5 and TRBJ1-2, with TRBD1 matching over 7 bases. V shed 5 bases and J 7 bases; nucleotides not matched to a gene: 10. CDR3 length: 14 amino acids. The germline V gene has CDR1 MNHEY and CDR2 SVGAGI. CDR3 bases: TGTGCCAGCAGTCAGCCAGGGGGATCCGGTGGCTACACCTTC. Translated: CASSQPGGSGGYTF.

The genes are TRBV11-3 and TRBJ2-1; D gene uncertain. Trimming pared 6 bases from V and 5 bases from J, leaving 11 bases between. The CDR3 sequence is 13 residues long. CDR1 and CDR2 (germline): SGHNT, YENEEA. CDR3 in DNA: TGTGCCAGCAGTTTCGCGAGCCACAATGAGCAGTTCTTC. Translating gives CASSFASHNEQFF.

The chain has TRBV7-2 and TRBJ2-5, with D tentatively TRBD1 or TRBD2 (7 bases each). Germline V gene data show CDR1 as SGHTA and CDR2 as FQGNSA. V lost 5 bases, J lost 1 base, and 14 bases lay in between. The CDR3 runs to 15 residues. The CDR3 DNA reads TGTGCCAGCAGCCAGGGGGGGGAAGCCCAAGAGACCCAGTACTTC. Translating it yields CASSQGGEAQETQYF.

The V gene is TRBV11-3, the J gene TRBJ2-7, with D unresolved. The CDR3 runs to 13 residues. CDR1 and CDR2 (germline): SGHNT, YENEEA. V gave up 5 bases and J gave up 4 bases, with 12 bases separating them. The CDR3 DNA sequence: TGTGCCAGCAGCCTCCACCCTACGTACGAGCAGTACTTC. It is translated as CASSLHPTYEQYF.

The chain couples TRBV4-1 to TRBJ2-7, with D tentatively TRBD1 or TRBD2 (6 bases each). Trimming removed 8 bases from V and 5 bases from J, with 19 bases in between. The length of the CDR3 is 14 residues. Germline assignment: CDR1 MGHRA and CDR2 YSYEKL. This chain's CDR3 is CASGGLRAYDEQYF. As DNA, the CDR3 is TGCGCCAGCGGGGGGCTTCGGGCCTACGACGAGCAGTACTTC.

J is TRBJ2-7 and V is TRBV5-4; 12 bases agree with TRBD2. The junction had 0 bases not matched to a gene; V was cut back by 0 bases and J by 2 bases. Germline-derived CDR1 and CDR2 are SGHNT and YYREEE (reference sequence). This CDR3 region has 15 residues. The CDR3 DNA sequence: TGTGCCAGCAGCTTGGGACTAGCGGGGGCCTACGAGCAGTACTTC. Protein product: CASSLGLAGAYEQYF.